This TCR beta chain was sequenced in a study of blood T cell repertoires in COVID-19. Study-wide background: Donors in the United States, Italy and Spain gave samples during acute or convalescent COVID-19. From T cells, B-cell-depleted T cells, or PBMCs came the material, which was cDNA or gDNA.

Per germline, CDR1 MGHRA and CDR2 YSYEKL. The CDR3 sequence is 15 residues long. With 3 bases clipped from V and 4 bases from J, the junction kept 7 bases outside the gene matches. Authors' processing steps: Estimated nucleated cell counts came from reference gene primer amplification. Libraries were prepared by immunoSEQ multiplex PCR; TCRdb keeps only in-frame clonotypes and omits some of them. The V and J calls and the clone size are those of that table, but D and trimming were determined from the DNA. The sample consists of fewer than 200,000 clones, roughly 80% of them appearing once. The receptor comes from a woman of 80 years or more with acute or convalescent COVID-19. This chain uses TRBV4-1 with TRBJ2-5; 8 positions agree with TRBD1. The specimen was peripheral blood. The CDR3 reads CASSQVGGQGETQYF. The CDR3 DNA reads as TGCGCCAGCAGCCAGGTCGGCGGACAGGGAGAGACCCAGTACTTC.